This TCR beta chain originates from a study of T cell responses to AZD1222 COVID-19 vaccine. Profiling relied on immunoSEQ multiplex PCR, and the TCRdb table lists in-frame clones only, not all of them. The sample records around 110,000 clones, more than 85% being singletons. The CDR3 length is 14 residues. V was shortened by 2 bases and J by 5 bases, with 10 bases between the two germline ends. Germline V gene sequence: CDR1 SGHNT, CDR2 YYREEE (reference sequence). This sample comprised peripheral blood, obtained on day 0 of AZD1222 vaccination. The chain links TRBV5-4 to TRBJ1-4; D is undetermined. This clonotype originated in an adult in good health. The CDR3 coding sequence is TGTGCCAGCAGCTTACCAGGAGCAAATGAAAAACTGTTTTTT. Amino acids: CASSLPGANEKLFF. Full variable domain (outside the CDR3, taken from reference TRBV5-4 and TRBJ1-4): ETGVTQSPTHLIKTRGQQVTLRCSSQSGHNTVSWYQQALGQGPQFIFQYYREEENGRGNFPPRFSGLQFPNYSSELNVNALELDDSALYLCASSLPGANEKLFFGSGTQLSVL.